This T cell receptor beta chain was sequenced during a study of response to subunit inactivated influenza vaccine. MiXCR, run by TCRdb on the RT-PCR reads, gives a single entry per CDR3 protein. The repertoire holds more than 450,000 distinct CDR3 sequences, with about 10% as singletons. Turning to this clonotype: Its antigen is still unknown.

General observations from the study: The authors suggested that every seasonal influenza vaccination recruits few new T cells.

The CDR3 runs 14 residues. V was trimmed by 0 bases and J by 4 bases, leaving 6 bases between them. In germline, CDR1 is LGHNA, CDR2 YNFKEQ. The chain joins TRBV4-2 to TRBJ2-2; D uncertain. Sequencing was performed on PBMCs from blood, taken on the day of vaccination. This TCR came from a man aged 45-60 years who received an inactivated influenza vaccine. CDR3 sequence (DNA): TGTGCCAGCAGCCAAGACAGGTTCACCGGGGAGCTGTTTTTT. Its translation: CASSQDRFTGELFF.